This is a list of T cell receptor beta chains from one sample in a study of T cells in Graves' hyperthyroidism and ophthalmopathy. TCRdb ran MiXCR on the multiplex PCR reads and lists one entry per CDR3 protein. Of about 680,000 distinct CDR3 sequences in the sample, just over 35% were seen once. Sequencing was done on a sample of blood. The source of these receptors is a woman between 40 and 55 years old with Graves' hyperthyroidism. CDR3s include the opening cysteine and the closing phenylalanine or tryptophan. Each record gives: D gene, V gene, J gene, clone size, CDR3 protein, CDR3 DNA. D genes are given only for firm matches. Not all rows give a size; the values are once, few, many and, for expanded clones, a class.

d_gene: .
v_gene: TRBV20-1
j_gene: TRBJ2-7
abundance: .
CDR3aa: CSAGPGISASYGQYF
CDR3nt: TGCAGTGCTGGCCCCGGAATCAGTGCGTCCTACGGGCAGTACTTC

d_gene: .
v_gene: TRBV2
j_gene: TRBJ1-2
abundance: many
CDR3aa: CASTPAVYGYTF
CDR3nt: TGTGCCAGCACCCCGGCCGTCTATGGCTACACCTTC

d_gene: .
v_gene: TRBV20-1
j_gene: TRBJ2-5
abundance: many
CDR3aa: CSAPGTGRAGGSETQYF
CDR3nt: TGCAGTGCTCCAGGGACAGGGCGAGCGGGAGGTTCTGAGACCCAGTACTTC

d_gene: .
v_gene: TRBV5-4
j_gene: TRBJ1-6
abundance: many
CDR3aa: CASSLALGSPLHF
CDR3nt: TGTGCCAGCAGCTTGGCTCTTGGTTCACCCCTCCACTTT

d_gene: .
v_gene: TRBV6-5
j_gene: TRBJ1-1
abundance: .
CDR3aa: CASSSPGRGNTEAFF
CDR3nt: TGTGCCAGCAGTTCTCCGGGACGGGGGAACACTGAAGCTTTCTTT

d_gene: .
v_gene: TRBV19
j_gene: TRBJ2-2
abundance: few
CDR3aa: CASSIIAWGELFF
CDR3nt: TGTGCCAGTAGTATAATAGCTTGGGGGGAGCTGTTTTTT

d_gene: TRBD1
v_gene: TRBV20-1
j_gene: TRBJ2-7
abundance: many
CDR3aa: CSASGTGVSYEQYF
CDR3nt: TGCAGTGCTAGTGGGACAGGGGTGTCCTACGAGCAGTACTTC

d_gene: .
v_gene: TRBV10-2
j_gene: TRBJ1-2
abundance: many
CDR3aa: CASSSPGAHYGYTF
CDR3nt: TGCGCCAGCAGTAGCCCCGGGGCCCACTATGGCTACACCTTC

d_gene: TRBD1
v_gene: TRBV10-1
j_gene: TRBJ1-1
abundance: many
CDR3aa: CASKPSRDRGLTEAFF
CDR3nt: TGCGCCAGCAAACCTTCGCGGGACAGGGGGCTCACTGAAGCTTTCTTT

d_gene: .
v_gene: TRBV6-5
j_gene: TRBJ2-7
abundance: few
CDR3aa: CASSYSAGISYEQYF
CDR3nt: TGTGCCAGCAGTTACTCGGCAGGGATCTCCTACGAGCAGTACTTC

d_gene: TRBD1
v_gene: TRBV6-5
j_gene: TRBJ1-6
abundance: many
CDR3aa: CASRTGTADNSPLHF
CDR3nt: TGTGCCAGCAGAACCGGGACAGCGGATAATTCACCCCTCCACTTT

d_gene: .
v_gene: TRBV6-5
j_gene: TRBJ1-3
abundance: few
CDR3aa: CASSEGAGRSGNTIYF
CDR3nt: TGTGCCAGCAGTGAAGGGGCAGGACGCTCTGGAAACACCATATATTTT

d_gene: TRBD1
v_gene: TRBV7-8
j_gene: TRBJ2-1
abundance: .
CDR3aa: CASSPIPGTGARQFF
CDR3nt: TGTGCCAGCAGCCCCATTCCCGGGACAGGGGCAAGGCAGTTCTTC

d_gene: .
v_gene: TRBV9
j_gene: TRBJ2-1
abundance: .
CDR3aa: CASSGKTYNEQFF
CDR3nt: TGTGCCAGCAGCGGCAAGACCTACAATGAGCAGTTCTTC

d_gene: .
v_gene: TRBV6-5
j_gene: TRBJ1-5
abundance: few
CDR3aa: CASSYGPVRGNQPQHF
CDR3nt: TGTGCCAGCAGTTACGGTCCGGTTCGGGGCAATCAGCCCCAGCATTTT

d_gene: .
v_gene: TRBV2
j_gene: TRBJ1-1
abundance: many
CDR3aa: CASSEELANTEAFF
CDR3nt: TGTGCCAGCAGTGAAGAGTTAGCGAACACTGAAGCTTTCTTT

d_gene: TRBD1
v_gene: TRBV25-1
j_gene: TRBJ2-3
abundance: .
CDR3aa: CASSEYRGLTDTQYF
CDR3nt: TGTGCCAGCAGTGAATACAGGGGGCTGACAGATACGCAGTATTTT

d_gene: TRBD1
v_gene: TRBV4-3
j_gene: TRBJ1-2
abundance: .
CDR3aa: CASSPLRGQGYGYTF
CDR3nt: TGCGCCAGCAGCCCCCTCAGGGGGCAAGGGTATGGCTACACCTTC

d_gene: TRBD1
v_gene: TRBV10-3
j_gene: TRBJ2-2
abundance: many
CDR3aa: CAISESGTGRTGELFF
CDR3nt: TGTGCCATCAGTGAGTCGGGGACAGGGAGGACCGGGGAGCTGTTTTTT

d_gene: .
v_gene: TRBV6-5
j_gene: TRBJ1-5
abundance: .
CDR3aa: CASSDSGGNQPQHF
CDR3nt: TGTGCCAGCAGTGACAGCGGCGGCAATCAGCCCCAGCATTTT

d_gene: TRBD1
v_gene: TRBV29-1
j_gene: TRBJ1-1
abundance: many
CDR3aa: CSVGGTGSTLAFF
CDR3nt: TGCAGCGTGGGAGGGACAGGTTCAACTCTGGCTTTCTTT

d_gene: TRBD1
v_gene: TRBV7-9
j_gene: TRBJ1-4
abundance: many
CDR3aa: CASSFPGTGHSNEKLFF
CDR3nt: TGTGCCAGCAGCTTCCCAGGGACAGGCCATTCTAATGAAAAACTGTTTTTT

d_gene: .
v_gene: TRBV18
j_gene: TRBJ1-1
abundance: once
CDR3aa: CASSPRAGAFF
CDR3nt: TGTGCCAGCTCACCAAGGGCGGGAGCTTTCTTT

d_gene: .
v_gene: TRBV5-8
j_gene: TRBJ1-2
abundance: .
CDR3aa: CASSPASPWNGYTF
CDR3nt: TGTGCCAGCAGCCCTGCCTCACCGTGGAATGGCTACACCTTC

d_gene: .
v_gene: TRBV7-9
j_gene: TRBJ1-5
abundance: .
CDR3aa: CASSQDFGQPNQPQHF
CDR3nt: TGTGCCAGCAGCCAAGATTTCGGGCAGCCCAATCAGCCCCAGCATTTT

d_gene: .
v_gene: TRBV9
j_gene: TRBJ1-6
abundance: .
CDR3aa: CASSDRQEVNSLLHF
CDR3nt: TGTGCCAGCAGCGACAGACAGGAGGTCAATTCACTCCTCCACTTT

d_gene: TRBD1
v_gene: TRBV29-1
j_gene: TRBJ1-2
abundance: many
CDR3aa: CSVVGTGGISYTF
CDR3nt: TGCAGCGTTGTTGGGACAGGGGGCATCAGCTACACCTTC

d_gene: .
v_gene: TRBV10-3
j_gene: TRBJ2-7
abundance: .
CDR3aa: CASSDGTFREQYF
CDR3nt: TGTGCCAGCAGTGACGGGACTTTCCGCGAGCAGTACTTC

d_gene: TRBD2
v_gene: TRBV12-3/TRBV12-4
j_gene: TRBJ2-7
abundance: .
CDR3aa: CASRGTSGLTYEQYF
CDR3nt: TGTGCCAGCAGGGGGACTAGCGGGTTAACCTACGAGCAGTACTTC

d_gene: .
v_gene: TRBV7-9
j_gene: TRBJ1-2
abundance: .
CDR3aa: CASSLTADSYYGYTF
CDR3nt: TGTGCCAGCAGCCTCACGGCCGACAGCTACTATGGCTACACCTTC

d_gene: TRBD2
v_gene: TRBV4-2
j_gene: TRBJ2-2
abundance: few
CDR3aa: CASSQFVTSGTGELFF
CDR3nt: TGTGCCAGCAGCCAATTCGTAACTAGCGGAACCGGGGAGCTGTTTTTT

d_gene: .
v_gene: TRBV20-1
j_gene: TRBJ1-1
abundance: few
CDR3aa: CSARQATEAFF
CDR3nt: TGCAGTGCTAGACAGGCCACTGAAGCTTTCTTT

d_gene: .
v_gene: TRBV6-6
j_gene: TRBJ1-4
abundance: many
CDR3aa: CASSYSVRVREKLFF
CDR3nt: TGTGCCAGCAGTTACTCGGTCAGGGTTAGAGAAAAACTGTTTTTT

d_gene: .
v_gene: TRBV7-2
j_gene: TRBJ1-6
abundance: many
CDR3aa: CASSQRDRAYNSPLHF
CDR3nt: TGTGCCAGCAGCCAACGGGACCGAGCCTATAATTCACCCCTCCACTTT

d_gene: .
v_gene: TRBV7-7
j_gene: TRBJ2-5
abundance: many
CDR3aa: CASSPGYSETQYF
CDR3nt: TGTGCTAGCAGCCCGGGATATTCAGAGACCCAGTACTTC

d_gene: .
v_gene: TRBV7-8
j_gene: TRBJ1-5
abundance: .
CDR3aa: CASSLSDRGSNQPQHF
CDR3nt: TGTGCCAGCAGCTTGTCCGACAGAGGGAGCAATCAGCCCCAGCATTTT

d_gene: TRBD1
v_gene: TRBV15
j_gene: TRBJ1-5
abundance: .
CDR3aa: CATSRTGGSNQPQHF
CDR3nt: TGTGCCACCAGCAGGACAGGGGGGAGCAATCAGCCCCAGCATTTT

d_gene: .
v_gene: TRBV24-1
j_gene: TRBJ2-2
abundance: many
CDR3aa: CATSDFSQVSGELFF
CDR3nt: TGTGCCACCAGTGATTTTAGTCAGGTCTCCGGGGAGCTGTTTTTT

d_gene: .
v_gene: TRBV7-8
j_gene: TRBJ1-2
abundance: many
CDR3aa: CASSWESTPNYGYTF
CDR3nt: TGTGCCAGCAGCTGGGAGAGTACACCTAACTATGGCTACACCTTC

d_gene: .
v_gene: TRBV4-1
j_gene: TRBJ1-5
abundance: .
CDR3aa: CASSQGRRAQPQHF
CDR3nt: TGCGCCAGCAGCCAAGGTAGGAGGGCTCAGCCCCAGCATTTT

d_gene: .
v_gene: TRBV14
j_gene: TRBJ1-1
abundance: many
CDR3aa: CASSQPADTEAFF
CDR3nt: TGTGCCAGCAGCCAACCCGCAGACACTGAAGCTTTCTTT

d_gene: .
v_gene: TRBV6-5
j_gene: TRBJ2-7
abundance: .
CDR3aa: CASSYNREGDEQYF
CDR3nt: TGTGCCAGCAGTTATAACAGGGAGGGCGACGAGCAGTACTTC

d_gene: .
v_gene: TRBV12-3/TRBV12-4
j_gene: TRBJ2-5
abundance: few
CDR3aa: CASWGRGETQYF
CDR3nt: TGTGCCAGCTGGGGACGAGGAGAGACCCAGTACTTC

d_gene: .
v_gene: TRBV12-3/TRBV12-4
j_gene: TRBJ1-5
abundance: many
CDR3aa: CASSFDPGQPQHF
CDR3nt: TGTGCCAGCAGTTTTGATCCAGGTCAGCCCCAGCATTTT